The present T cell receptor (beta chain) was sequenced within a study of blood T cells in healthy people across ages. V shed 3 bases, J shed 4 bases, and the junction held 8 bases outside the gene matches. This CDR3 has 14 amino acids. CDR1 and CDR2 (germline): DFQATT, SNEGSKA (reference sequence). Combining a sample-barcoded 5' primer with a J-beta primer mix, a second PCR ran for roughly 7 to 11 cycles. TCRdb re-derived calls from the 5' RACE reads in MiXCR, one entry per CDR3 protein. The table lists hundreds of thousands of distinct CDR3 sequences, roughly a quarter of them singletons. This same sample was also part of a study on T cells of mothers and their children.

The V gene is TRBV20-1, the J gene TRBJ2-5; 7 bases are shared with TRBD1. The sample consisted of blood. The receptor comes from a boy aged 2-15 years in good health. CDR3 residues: CSARGDSIRETQYF. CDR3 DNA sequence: TGCAGTGCTAGGGGGGACAGTATAAGAGAGACCCAGTACTTC.